These 31 T cell receptor beta chains share one sample of origin, sequenced in a study of spatial heterogeneity in lung cancer. One entry per CDR3 protein, called by TCRdb with MiXCR from the 5' RACE reads. Here the sample spans 27,000 or so distinct CDR3 sequences, approximately 5.9% being singletons. As to time point: blood at routine non-recurrence follow-up after resection. The specimen comprised PBMCs, sampled at follow-up. Receptors were obtained from a female donor with early-stage non-small cell lung cancer.

In this sample, this clonotype turned up many times. The rearrangement joins TRBV6-5 to TRBJ1-5, with TRBD1 as a possible D gene (5 bases). Trimming removed 6 bases from V and 3 bases from J, with 12 bases in between. The length of the CDR3 is 14 residues. Germline V gene lookup returns CDR1 MNHEY and CDR2 SVGAGI. CDR3 in amino acids: CASRRDGTNQPQHF. The CDR3 DNA is TGTGCCAGCAGACGGGACGGTACCAATCAGCCCCAGCATTTT.

The J gene is TRBJ1-2, the V gene TRBV12-3 or TRBV12-4, with D perhaps TRBD1 (6 bases). This CDR3 has 13 amino acids. V gave up 6 bases and J gave up 7 bases, with 15 bases separating them. The CDR3 region has the DNA TGTGCCAGCAGAGGAATACAGGGACCTGGCTACACCTTC. Encoded protein: CASRGIQGPGYTF.

This clonotype was seen repeatedly, ten times or more. The chain links TRBV7-3 to TRBJ2-1; possible D gene TRBD2, 6 bases. Trimming shortened V by 5 bases and J by 0 bases, and 14 bases separated the two germline ends. The CDR3 is 16 residues long. Germline V lookup: CDR1 SGHTA, CDR2 FQGTGA. The CDR3 loop reads CASSQNDGSSYNEQFF. The CDR3 nucleotides read TGTGCCAGCAGCCAAAACGACGGGAGCTCCTACAATGAGCAGTTCTTC.

The sample holds many counts of this clonotype. The V call is TRBV11-2, the J call TRBJ2-2; D gene ambiguous. V shed 7 bases and J shed 4 bases, with 4 bases lying between them. The CDR3 is 11 residues long. The V gene's germline CDR1 is SGHAT and CDR2 FQNNGV. The CDR3 here is CASIVTGELFF. The CDR3 DNA is TGTGCCAGCATCGTCACCGGGGAGCTGTTTTTT.

This clonotype was seen many times. In nucleotides, the CDR3 is TGTGCCAGCAGTAAGAGAAGCAGGGCAACTAATGAAAAACTGTTTTTT. As protein: CASSKRSRATNEKLFF. This chain joins TRBV6-5 and TRBJ1-4; D possibly corresponds to TRBD1 (5 bases). The CDR3 is 16 residues long. V lost 5 bases to trimming and J lost 0 bases, with 13 bases between them. Germline V gives CDR1 MNHEY, CDR2 SVGAGI.

This clonotype showed up just a few times. This rearrangement joins TRBV24-1 to TRBJ2-3; 7 bases are shared with TRBD2. V gave up 4 bases and J gave up 3 bases; unmatched junction bases: 9. Germline lookup yields CDR1 KGHDR and CDR2 SFDVKD. The CDR3 is 16 amino acids. DNA for the CDR3: TGTGCCACCAGTGACAGACTAGCCGGAGAAACAGATACGCAGTATTTT. Protein sequence: CATSDRLAGETDTQYF.

The V call is TRBV19, the J call TRBJ2-5, with 7 bases matching TRBD2. This CDR3 has 14 amino acids. V lost 7 bases and J lost 0; bases outside the gene matches: 5. From germline, CDR1 is LNHDA and CDR2 SQIVND (reference sequence). The CDR3 spells CASKRGVYQETQYF. As DNA, the CDR3 is TGTGCCAGTAAGCGGGGCGTGTACCAAGAGACCCAGTACTTC.

This clonotype was seen ten or more times. The CDR3 region has the DNA TGTGCCAGCAGCTTAGGCGCAGTGAGCTCCTATAATTCACCCCTCCACTTT. It encodes CASSLGAVSSYNSPLHF. J is TRBJ1-6 and V is TRBV7-8; no reliable D call. V was trimmed by 1 base and J by 0 bases, leaving 10 bases between them. This CDR3 has 17 residues. CDR1 is SGHVS and CDR2 is FQNEAQ in the germline V gene. Using reference TRBV7-8 and TRBJ1-6 for the parts outside the CDR3, the full variable domain is GAGVSQSPRYKVAKRGQDVALRCDPISGHVSLFWYQQALGQGPEFLTYFQNEAQLDKSGLPSDRFFAERPEGSVSTLKIQRTQQEDSAVYLCASSLGAVSSYNSPLHFGNGTRLTVT.

This clonotype was counted at least ten times. The gene calls are TRBV29-1 and TRBJ2-5, with D perhaps matching TRBD1 or TRBD2 (6 bases each). Trimming took off 7 bases at V and 6 bases at J, with 18 bases between the two ends. The CDR3 extends over 13 amino acids. Germline V lookup: CDR1 SQVTM, CDR2 ANQGSEA. CDR3 DNA sequence: TGCAGCGCCGAGGCGGGGACACGGAAGACCCAGTACTTC. This gives the protein CSAEAGTRKTQYF.

This clonotype was counted at least ten times. The V gene is TRBV6-5, the J gene TRBJ2-1; 8 bases line up with TRBD1. The CDR3 has 13 residues. Germline V gives CDR1 MNHEY, CDR2 SVGAGI. The CDR3 protein is CVSRGTGFNEQFF. CDR3 nucleotide sequence: TGTGTCTCCCGGGGGACAGGTTTTAATGAGCAGTTCTTC.

This clonotype was observed at least ten times. The gene calls are TRBV5-4 and TRBJ2-7; 15 positions match TRBD2. Germline V gene sequence: CDR1 SGHNT, CDR2 YYREEE (reference sequence). V lost 4 bases to trimming and J lost 4 bases; unmatched junction nucleotides: 12. The CDR3 is 18 residues long. CDR3 DNA sequence: TGTGCCAGCAGCCAGCGGACTAGCGGGAGGGGCGGAGCGTACGAGCAGTACTTC. This sequence encodes CASSQRTSGRGGAYEQYF. The whole variable domain, filled in from reference TRBV5-4 and TRBJ2-7, reads ETGVTQSPTHLIKTRGQQVTLRCSSQSGHNTVSWYQQALGQGPQFIFQYYREEENGRGNFPPRFSGLQFPNYSSELNVNALELDDSALYLCASSQRTSGRGGAYEQYFGPGTRLTVT.

This clonotype was recorded many times. V usage is TRBV7-2 and J usage is TRBJ2-5, with 9 bases aligning to TRBD2. Trimming cost V 5 bases and J 6 bases; bases outside gene matches: 10. CDR1 and CDR2 (germline): SGHTA, FQGNSA. The CDR3 sequence is 15 residues long. In DNA form, the CDR3 reads TGTGCCAGCAGCCTTAAAGCGGGAGGCGGAAAGACCCAGTACTTC. It yields the protein CASSLKAGGGKTQYF.

Points on this clonotype: A much bigger clone sits one base away, suggesting this may be a read error. This sequence joins TRBV14 and TRBJ2-7; unclear D gene. The CDR3 spans 11 residues. Between the trimmed V and J ends, which lost 3 bases and 6 bases, there was a span of 6 bases. Germline V gene sequence: CDR1 SGHDN, CDR2 FVKESK. The CDR3 region has the DNA TGTGCCAGCAGCCATGGAAGCGAGCAGTACTTC. Translated, it gives CASSHGSEQYF.

This sequence joins TRBV30 and TRBJ1-2; D remains unclear. V was cut by 3 bases and J by 6 bases, with 14 bases left in between. The germline V gene has CDR1 GTSNPN and CDR2 SVGIG (reference sequence). CDR3 length: 13 amino acids. The CDR3 DNA reads as TGTGCCTGGAGCCTTGAACGCACCCATGGCTACACCTTC. It translates to CAWSLERTHGYTF.

This clonotype showed up just a few times. The chain joins TRBV7-2 to TRBJ2-1, with 10 bases fitting TRBD2. CDR1 and CDR2 (germline): SGHTA, FQGNSA. Trimming removed 1 base from V and 4 bases from J; junction bases left unmatched: 1. This CDR3 is built from 15 residues. In DNA, the CDR3 is TGTGCCAGCAGCTTAGAAGCGGGAGGGTACAATGAGCAGTTCTTC. This translates into CASSLEAGGYNEQFF.

This clonotype was counted between two and nine times. The J gene is TRBJ2-7, the V gene TRBV27; TRBD2 matches at 7 bases. V shed 1 base and J 7 bases; nucleotides not matched to a gene: 4. The CDR3 totals 13 residues. CDR1 is MNHEY, CDR2 SMNVEV, per germline (reference sequence). The CDR3 nucleotides read TGTGCCAGCAGTTTATTTTGGGGGGGAGAGCAGTACTTC. It codes for CASSLFWGGEQYF.

This clonotype has a count of ten or more. CDR3 in DNA: TGCAGTGCGGGGACAGGGGTCTACGAGCAGTACTTC. This translates into CSAGTGVYEQYF. The chain uses TRBV20-1 and TRBJ2-7, with 10 bases aligning to TRBD1. CDR1 and CDR2 from the germline V gene are DFQATT and SNEGSKA (reference sequence). This CDR3 comprises 12 residues. V shed 6 bases, J shed 3 bases, and the junction held 2 bases outside the gene matches.

This clonotype was seen many times. The rearrangement links TRBV4-2 to TRBJ2-7; 14 nucleotides match TRBD2. The CDR3 sequence is 19 residues long. Unmatched junction bases numbered 12, after V lost 4 bases and J lost 1 base. Germline V gene data show CDR1 as LGHNA and CDR2 as YNFKEQ. The DNA for the CDR3 is TGTGCCAGCAGCCTCACAGGGGGACTAGCGGGAGTGGGGTCCTACGAGCAGTACTTC. Its protein is CASSLTGGLAGVGSYEQYF.

There are a few counts of this clonotype. J is TRBJ2-5 and V is TRBV6-2 or TRBV6-3; D not resolved. The CDR3 has 14 residues. Per the germline V gene, CDR1 is MNHEY and CDR2 is SVGEGT. Trimming pared 2 bases from V and 0 bases from J, leaving 7 bases between. The CDR3 loop is CASSYGDYQETQYF. The CDR3 nucleotides are TGTGCCAGCAGTTACGGAGACTACCAAGAGACCCAGTACTTC.

By sample fraction, this clonotype is medium-sized (0.01 to 0.1%). The rearrangement joins TRBV28 to TRBJ2-1, with a possible D match to TRBD1 (7 bases). Trimming stripped 6 bases from V and 4 bases from J, with 10 bases between. The CDR3 loop spans 13 amino acids. Germline CDR1 reads MDHEN; CDR2 reads SYDVKM. CDR3 sequence reads: CASRQGTYNEQFF. In nucleotides, the CDR3 is TGTGCCAGCAGACAGGGGACTTACAATGAGCAGTTCTTC.

This clonotype was detected ten times or more. V usage is TRBV19 and J usage is TRBJ1-5, with D possibly matching TRBD1 (6 bases). V dropped 10 bases and J dropped 3 bases, with 16 bases sitting between them. The CDR3 is made up of 14 amino acids. Germline V lookup: CDR1 LNHDA, CDR2 SQIVND (reference sequence). CDR3 bases: TGTGCCACCCTAGGGAGGGGGGACAATCAGCCCCAGCATTTT. Its translation: CATLGRGDNQPQHF. The full variable domain, in which reference TRBV19 and TRBJ1-5 provide the parts outside the CDR3, is DGGITQSPKYLFRKEGQNVTLSCEQNLNHDAMYWYRQDPGQGLRLIYYSQIVNDFQKGDIAEGYSVSREKKESFPLTVTSAQKNPTAFYLCATLGRGDNQPQHFGDGTRLSIL.

This clonotype was counted many times. The chain has TRBV7-2 and TRBJ2-5, with TRBD2 matching over 8 bases. This CDR3 is 15 amino acids long. Germline loops: CDR1 SGHTA, CDR2 FQGNSA. V lost 1 base, J lost 2 bases, and 3 bases stayed unmatched. The CDR3 nucleotides read TGTGCCAGCAGCTTAGATGCGGGGGGTCAAGAGACCCAGTACTTC. It yields the protein CASSLDAGGQETQYF.

With regard to this clonotype: This may arise from a read error, as a much more abundant clone is one base away. This chain connects TRBV7-2 to TRBJ2-7; TRBD2 matches 12 bases. V was clipped by 5 bases and J by 6 bases; unmatched bases: 14. The CDR3 sequence is 17 residues long. Germline CDR1 is SGHTA and CDR2 is FQGNSA. The CDR3 DNA reads as TGTGCCAGCAGCCCACCCCCGACTAGCGGGAGAGGCTGCGAGCAGTACTTC. Encoded protein: CASSPPPTSGRGCEQYF.

This clonotype showed up many times. Here the CDR3 DNA reads TGCAGTGCTAGAACTCCGTTGGGGTCCGGGGAGCTGTTTTTT. Residues: CSARTPLGSGELFF. This chain joins TRBV20-1 and TRBJ2-2; D is undetermined. Germline values: CDR1 DFQATT, CDR2 SNEGSKA (reference sequence). Deletions cut 2 bases from V and 6 bases from J, with 13 bases between. The CDR3 sequence is 14 residues long.

This clonotype appeared many times. The chain joins TRBV5-5 to TRBJ1-5; 7 bases agree with TRBD1. Germline V gene sequence: CDR1 SGHKS, CDR2 YYEKEE (reference sequence). The CDR3 is 15 amino acids. V trimming: 0 bases; J trimming: 2 bases; junction bases outside the gene matches: 2. The CDR3 region has the DNA TGTGCCAGCAGCTTGGTGCAGGGGGGCAATCAGCCCCAGCATTTT. Its protein product is CASSLVQGGNQPQHF.

This clonotype was seen ten or more times. The genes are TRBV18 and TRBJ2-3, with TRBD2 identical over 7 bases. The V gene end was trimmed by 0 bases and the J gene end by 4 bases; junction bases not matched to a gene: 7. The CDR3 length is 16 residues. In germline, CDR1 is KGHSH, CDR2 LQKENI. The CDR3: CASSPPMRERADTQYF. In nucleotides, the CDR3 is TGTGCCAGCTCACCACCGATGCGGGAGAGGGCAGATACGCAGTATTTT.

This clonotype was picked up many times. The chain couples TRBV29-1 to TRBJ2-3; D not resolved. The CDR3 length is 10 residues. Germline V lookup: CDR1 SQVTM, CDR2 ANQGSEA. Trimming pared 4 bases from V and 9 bases from J, leaving 8 bases between. The CDR3 reads CSVGATTQYF. The DNA for the CDR3 is TGCAGCGTTGGGGCCACAACGCAGTATTTT.

Ten or more counts support this clonotype. The chain is built from TRBV20-1 and TRBJ2-6; D not certain. V was pared by 1 base and J by 3 bases, with 13 bases between. Germline values: CDR1 DFQATT, CDR2 SNEGSKA (reference sequence). There are 16 residues in the CDR3. For the CDR3, the DNA is TGCAGTGCTAGAGGTCCCGGTCTTCTTGGGGCCAACGTCCTGACTTTC. It translates to CSARGPGLLGANVLTF.

There are many counts of this clonotype. This chain's CDR3 is CASSPTQGVSSEAFF. In DNA form, the CDR3 reads TGTGCCAGCAGCCCCACGCAGGGGGTCTCGAGCGAAGCTTTCTTT. V gene TRBV7-2 combines with J gene TRBJ1-1; the match to TRBD1 covers 7 bases. Germline trimming cut 5 bases from V and 8 bases from J; bases unmatched to any gene: 14. Germline assignment: CDR1 SGHTA and CDR2 FQGNSA. The CDR3 runs to 15 residues.

As for this clonotype: A single base separates this from a much larger clone, so it may be a read error. CDR3 residues: CAWIGPGQRNYGYTF. In DNA, the CDR3 is TGTGCCTGGATAGGTCCCGGGCAGAGGAACTATGGCTACACCTTC. The chain combines TRBV30 with TRBJ1-2, with unresolved D. The CDR3 is 15 amino acids. Trimming removed 4 bases at V and 2 bases at J, with 17 bases between. In germline, CDR1 is GTSNPN, CDR2 SVGIG (reference sequence). Complete variable domain (other parts from reference TRBV30 and TRBJ1-2): SQTIHQWPATLVQPVGSPLSLECTVEGTSNPNLYWYRQAAGRGLQLLFYSVGIGQISSEVPQNLSASRPQDRQFILSSKKLLLSDSGFYLCAWIGPGQRNYGYTFGSGTRLTVV.

This clonotype was counted ten times or more. The rearrangement joins TRBV6-1 to TRBJ2-5; D ambiguous. V was pared by 10 bases and J by 2 bases, with 8 bases between. The CDR3 consists of 11 residues. In germline, CDR1 is MNHNS, CDR2 SASEGT. CDR3 residues: CATNPQETQYF. The CDR3, as DNA: TGTGCCACCAACCCGCAAGAGACCCAGTACTTC.